This TCR beta chain was retrieved from a study of shared clonotypes between healthy human individuals. Naive CD8 populations comprised CD45RO-negative cells positively selected for CCR7, excluding terminally differentiated effector memory CD45RA+ cells. Study-wide points: Across a few donors, naive CD4 shared 5% to 6%, naive CD8 more than 3%, memory CD4 more than 2%, memory CD8 about 0.4%. Despite large depth, rarefaction showed incomplete sorted-subset sequencing.

In regard to this clone: No antigen is known for it.

150 to 250 ng DNA, 30,000 to 35,000 T cell genomes, went into each sorted-subset replicate PCR. This table comes from immunoSEQ multiplex PCR, and its TCRdb copy is limited to in-frame clones, with some not included. Counted here are about 820,000 clones, 80% to 95% occurring once; the ten biggest clones make up under 30%. Germline V gene sequence: CDR1 MDHEN, CDR2 SYDVKM. V was trimmed by 5 bases and J by 2 bases, leaving 16 bases between them. The CDR3 runs to 15 residues. The material sequenced was naive CD8+ T cells sorted from blood. The rearrangement joins TRBV28 to TRBJ2-7; tentatively, D is TRBD1 (6 bases). This sequence originates from a man aged 30 to 45 in good health. DNA of the CDR3: TGTGCCAGCAGTACCCGATGGACAGCTCCCTACGAGCAGTACTTC. Residues: CASSTRWTAPYEQYF.